The sequence of this T cell receptor (beta chain) was determined in a study of OX40 agonist ivuxolimab in advanced cancers. Produced via immunoSEQ multiplex PCR; TCRdb's table is partial and in-frame only. The table records tens of thousands of clones, 88% of them present only once. CDR1 MNHNS and CDR2 SASEGT come from the germline V gene. The V gene lost 6 bases and the J gene lost 6 bases, with 15 bases spanning the gap. The CDR3 extends over 13 amino acids. This chain uses TRBV6-1 with TRBJ2-7; D uncertain. The source was CD4+ or CD8+ T cells sorted from blood, collected in a trial of the OX40 agonist ivuxolimab. This sequence was found in an adult with an advanced solid tumor such as melanoma, head and neck, liver or kidney cancer. The CDR3, as DNA: TGTGCCAGCAGGATTAGCCATTTCCTCGAGCAGTACTTC. Translating gives CASRISHFLEQYF.